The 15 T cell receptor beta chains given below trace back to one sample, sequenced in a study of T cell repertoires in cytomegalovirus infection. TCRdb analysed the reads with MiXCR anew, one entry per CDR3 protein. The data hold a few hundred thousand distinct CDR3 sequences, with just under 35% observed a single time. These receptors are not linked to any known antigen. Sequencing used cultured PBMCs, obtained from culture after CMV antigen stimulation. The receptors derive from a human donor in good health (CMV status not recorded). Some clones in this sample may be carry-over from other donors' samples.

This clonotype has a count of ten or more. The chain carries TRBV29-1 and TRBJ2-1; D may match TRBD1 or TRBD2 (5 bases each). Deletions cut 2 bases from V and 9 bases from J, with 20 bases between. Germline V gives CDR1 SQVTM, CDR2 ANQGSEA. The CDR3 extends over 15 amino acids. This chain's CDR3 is CSVERSRGSSGEQFF. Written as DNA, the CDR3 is TGCAGCGTTGAAAGGAGCCGGGGCTCTTCGGGTGAGCAGTTCTTC.

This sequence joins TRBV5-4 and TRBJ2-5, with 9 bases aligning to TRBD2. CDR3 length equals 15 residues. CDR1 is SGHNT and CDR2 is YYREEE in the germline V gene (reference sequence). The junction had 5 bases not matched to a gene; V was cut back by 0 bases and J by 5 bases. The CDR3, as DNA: TGTGCCAGCAGCTTGGTTAGCGGGAGTGGGGAGACCCAGTACTTC. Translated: CASSLVSGSGETQYF. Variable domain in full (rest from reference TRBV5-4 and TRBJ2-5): ETGVTQSPTHLIKTRGQQVTLRCSSQSGHNTVSWYQQALGQGPQFIFQYYREEENGRGNFPPRFSGLQFPNYSSELNVNALELDDSALYLCASSLVSGSGETQYFGPGTRLLVL.

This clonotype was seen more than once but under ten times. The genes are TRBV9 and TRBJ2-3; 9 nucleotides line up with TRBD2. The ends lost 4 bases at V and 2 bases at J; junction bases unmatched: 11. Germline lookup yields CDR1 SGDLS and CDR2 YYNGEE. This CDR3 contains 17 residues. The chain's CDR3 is CASSKSVAGVYTDTQYF. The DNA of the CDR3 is TGTGCCAGCAGCAAGAGCGTAGCGGGAGTGTACACAGATACGCAGTATTTT.

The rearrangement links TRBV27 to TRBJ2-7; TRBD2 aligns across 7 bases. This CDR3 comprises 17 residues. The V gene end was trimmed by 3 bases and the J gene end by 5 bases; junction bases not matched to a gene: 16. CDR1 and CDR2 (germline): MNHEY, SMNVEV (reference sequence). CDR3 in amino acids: CASSFLDSCGSQDEQYV. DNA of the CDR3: TGTGCCAGCAGTTTTTTAGATTCGTGCGGGAGTCAGGACGAGCAGTACGTC.

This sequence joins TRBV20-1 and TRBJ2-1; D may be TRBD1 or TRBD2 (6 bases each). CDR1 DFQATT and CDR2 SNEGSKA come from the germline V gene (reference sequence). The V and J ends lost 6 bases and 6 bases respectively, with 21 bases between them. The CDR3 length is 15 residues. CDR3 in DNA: TGCAGTGCCCCGGTTTTTGGGGGGCCGGGCAATGAGCAGTTCTTC. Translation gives CSAPVFGGPGNEQFF.

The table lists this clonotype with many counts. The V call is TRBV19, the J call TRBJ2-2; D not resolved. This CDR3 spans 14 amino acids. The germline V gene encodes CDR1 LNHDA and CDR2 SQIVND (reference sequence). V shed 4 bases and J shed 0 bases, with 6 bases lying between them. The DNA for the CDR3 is TGTGCCAGTAGTACTTCGACGAACACCGGGGAGCTGTTTTTT. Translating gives CASSTSTNTGELFF.

CDR3 bases: TGCAGTGCTAGCTCAGGACTTTCTTACAATGAGCAGTTCTTC. This encodes CSASSGLSYNEQFF. The genes are TRBV20-1 and TRBJ2-1; maybe TRBD2 (5 bases). The length of the CDR3 is 14 residues. From germline, CDR1 is DFQATT and CDR2 SNEGSKA (reference sequence). V dropped 3 bases and J dropped 4 bases, with 13 bases sitting between them.

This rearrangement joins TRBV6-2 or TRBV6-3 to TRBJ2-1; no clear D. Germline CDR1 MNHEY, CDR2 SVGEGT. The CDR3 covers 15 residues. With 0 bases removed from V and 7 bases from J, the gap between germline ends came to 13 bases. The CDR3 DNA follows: TGTGCCAGCAGTTACTCGGGAAGGGTTCTGAATGAGCAGTTCTTC. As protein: CASSYSGRVLNEQFF.

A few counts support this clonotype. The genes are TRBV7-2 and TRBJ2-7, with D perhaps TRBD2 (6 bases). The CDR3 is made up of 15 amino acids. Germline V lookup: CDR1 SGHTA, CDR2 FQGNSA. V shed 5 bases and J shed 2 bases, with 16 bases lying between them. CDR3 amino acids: CASSPRLARTYEQYF. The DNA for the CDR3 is TGTGCCAGCAGCCCCCGCCTAGCGCGTACCTACGAGCAGTACTTC.

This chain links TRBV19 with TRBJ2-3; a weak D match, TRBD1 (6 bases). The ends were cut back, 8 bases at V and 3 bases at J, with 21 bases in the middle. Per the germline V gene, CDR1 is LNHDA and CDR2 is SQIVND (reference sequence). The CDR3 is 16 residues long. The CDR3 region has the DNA TGTGCCAGTCAGACGCTCGCAGGGGCCAGGACAGATACGCAGTATTTT. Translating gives CASQTLAGARTDTQYF.

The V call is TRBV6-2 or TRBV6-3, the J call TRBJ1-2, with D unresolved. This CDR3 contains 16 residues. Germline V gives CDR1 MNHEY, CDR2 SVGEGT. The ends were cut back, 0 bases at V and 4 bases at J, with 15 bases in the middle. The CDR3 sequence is CASSYSPLHGSYGYTF. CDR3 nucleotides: TGTGCCAGCAGTTACTCGCCCCTACACGGAAGCTATGGCTACACCTTC.

In DNA form, the CDR3 reads TGTGCTAGTGGTACCGGGATAGGTAGCGGGGGAGATACGCAGTATTTT. Residues: CASGTGIGSGGDTQYF. This chain uses TRBV12-5 with TRBJ2-3, with 9 bases that match TRBD2. Germline values: CDR1 LGHNT, CDR2 FRNRAP. The CDR3 loop spans 16 amino acids. V gave up 5 bases and J gave up 5 bases; unmatched junction bases: 11.

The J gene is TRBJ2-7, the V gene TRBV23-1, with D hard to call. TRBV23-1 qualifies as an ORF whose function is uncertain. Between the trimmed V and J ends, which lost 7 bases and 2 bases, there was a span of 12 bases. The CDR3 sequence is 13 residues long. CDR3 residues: CASKQTRTYEQYV. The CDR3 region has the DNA TGCGCCAGCAAACAAACGCGGACCTACGAGCAGTACGTC.

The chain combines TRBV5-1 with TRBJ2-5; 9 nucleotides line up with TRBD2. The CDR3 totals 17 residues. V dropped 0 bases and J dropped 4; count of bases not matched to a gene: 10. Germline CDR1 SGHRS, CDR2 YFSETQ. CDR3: CASSLATSGHLPETQYF. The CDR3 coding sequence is TGCGCCAGCAGCTTGGCGACTAGCGGACATCTCCCAGAGACCCAGTACTTC.

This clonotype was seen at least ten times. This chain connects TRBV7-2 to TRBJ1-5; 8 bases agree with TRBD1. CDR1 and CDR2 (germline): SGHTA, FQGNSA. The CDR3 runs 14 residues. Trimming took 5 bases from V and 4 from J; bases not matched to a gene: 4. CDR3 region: CASSIRQGNQPQHF. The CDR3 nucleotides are TGTGCCAGCAGCATCCGACAGGGGAATCAGCCCCAGCATTTT.